Listed below are T cell receptor beta chains from one sample, sequenced in a study of cytomegalovirus exposure and HLA in healthy donors. Repertoires were generated with immunoSEQ multiplex PCR, while TCRdb's copy carries only in-frame clones and drops some. Of about 98,000 clones in the sample, around 63% were seen once. The sample taken for sequencing was PBMCs. The receptors here all came from a human donor in good health. CDR3s leave out the opening cysteine and the closing phenylalanine or tryptophan.

>TRBV7-8|TRBJ2-1
ASSFSAGSYNEQF
>TRBV10-1|TRBJ1-5
ASSETINQPQH
>TRBV30|TRBJ1-5
AWSDDRLNQPQH
>TRBV27|TRBJ2-2
ASSSDWDLSGTNTGELF
>TRBV5-1|TRBJ2-1
ASSLVAGGLGNEQF
>TRBV5-1|TRBJ2-7
ASSRQTSGRQYEQY
>TRBV5-1|TRBJ2-1
ASSSHVTNEQF
>TRBV18|TRBJ2-1
ASSPQGGDEQF
>TRBV5-1|TRBJ1-1
ASSLGSGQQREAF
>TRBV11-2|TRBJ1-1
ASSSGSADRTRTEAF
>TRBV10-3|TRBJ1-1
AISEAGVNTEAF
>TRBV11-2|TRBJ2-7
ASSPSGLADYEQY
>TRBV7-3|TRBJ1-1
ASRKTSMNTEAF
>TRBV10-3|TRBJ2-1
AISGEDRAFYNEQF
>TRBV14|TRBJ1-1
ASSQVEFTEAF
>TRBV15|TRBJ1-2
ATSRDRDSGYGYT
>TRBV7-9|TRBJ2-1
ASSLQALGLSHNEQF
>TRBV5-1|NA
ASSYSGDPYEQY
>TRBV18|TRBJ1-5
ASSPYGQRNQPQH
>TRBV2|TRBJ1-6
ASSVAPTYNSPLH
>TRBV12-5|TRBJ1-2
ASGTSGIHGYT